These 11 T cell receptor beta chains originate from one sample sequenced in a study of regulatory T cells in long-lasting Graves disease. Combining iRepertoire HTBI primers with Arm-PCR of CDR3 regions, the authors built TCR beta libraries. TCRdb passed the multiplex PCR reads through MiXCR, listing each CDR3 protein once. The sample yields 400,000 to 600,000 distinct CDR3 sequences, 20% to 25% seen once. Time point specified: persistent/refractory GD, antithyroid drugs over 5 years with positive TRAb. Scientists built the TCR library using RNA that was extracted from PBMCs. This sample comprised peripheral blood mononuclear cells (PBMCs), obtained when the disease was refractory, from a patient treated with antithyroid drugs. The receptor source for this set is a female donor with Graves disease.

The chain combines TRBV19 with TRBJ1-2; D unresolved. Trimming cost V 3 bases and J 3 bases, with 14 bases left between them. The CDR3 runs to 15 residues. CDR1 is LNHDA and CDR2 is SQIVND in the germline V gene (reference sequence). The DNA of the CDR3 is TGTGCCAGTAGTATTTTCGGGGATTGGGACTATGGCTACACCTTC. It specifies CASSIFGDWDYGYTF.

Concerning this clonotype: Mismatch with germline at one junction end may stem from a read error. The chain uses TRBV5-8 and TRBJ2-7; D remains ambiguous. CDR3 length: 12 residues. Looked up from germline, CDR1 is SGHTS and CDR2 is YDEGEE. CDR3 nucleotides: TGTGCCAACAGCTCCTCCCTCTACGAGCAGTACTTC. Translating it yields CANSSSLYEQYF.

This sequence joins TRBV3-1 and TRBJ1-2; 8 bases fit TRBD1. Germline lookup yields CDR1 LGHDT and CDR2 YNNKEL (reference sequence). CDR3 length: 17 residues. The V segment lost 0 bases and the J segment 8 bases; nucleotides outside the gene matches: 14. The CDR3 nucleotides are TGTGCCAGCAGCCAAGATCGCGGGACAGGCCCTAGCCGGGGCTACACCTTC. Amino acids: CASSQDRGTGPSRGYTF.

As DNA, the CDR3 is TGTGCCAGCTCACCCTCGGCGGAGAGAGCTTTCTTT. Translated, it gives CASSPSAERAFF. The genes are TRBV18 and TRBJ1-1; D call uncertain. Trimming took off 3 bases at V and 10 bases at J, with 12 bases between the two ends. The CDR3 covers 12 residues. Germline V lookup: CDR1 KGHSH, CDR2 LQKENI.

Turning to this clonotype: Since a much larger clone is just one base distant, this may be a read error. The chain uses TRBV7-3 and TRBJ1-4; maybe TRBD1 (5 bases). The CDR3 has 16 amino acids. V was pared by 2 bases and J by 6 bases, with 16 bases between. Germline assignment: CDR1 SGHTA and CDR2 FQGTGA. CDR3 loop: CASSLAQDSSYEKLFF. The CDR3 DNA sequence: TGTGCCAGCAGCTTAGCACAGGACTCGAGTTATGAAAAACTGTTTTTT.

This chain links TRBV12-3 or TRBV12-4 with TRBJ2-1, with 7 bases identical to TRBD2. The J segment lost 8 bases and the V segment lost 6 bases, leaving 7 bases of the junction unmatched. The CDR3 runs 13 residues. CDR3 nucleotides: TGTGCCAGCAGCCCCAGACTAGCCGATGAGCAGTTCTTC. Its translation is CASSPRLADEQFF.

The chain is built from TRBV4-1 and TRBJ1-2, with D tentatively TRBD1 (6 bases). CDR3 length equals 16 residues. Germline-derived CDR1 and CDR2 are MGHRA and YSYEKL. Trimming removed 4 bases at V and 7 bases at J, with 22 bases between. CDR3 amino acids: CASSPLIAGTSGGYTF. The DNA for the CDR3 is TGCGCCAGCAGCCCGTTAATCGCAGGGACATCTGGTGGCTACACCTTC.

This rearrangement joins TRBV4-3 to TRBJ2-7; D not certain. The ends were cut back, 4 bases at V and 4 bases at J, with 17 bases in the middle. CDR3 length: 15 residues. Germline V gives CDR1 LGHNA, CDR2 YSLEER. Here the CDR3 DNA reads TGCGCCAGCAGCCCAGAGCGCTACGGCTCGTACGAGCAGTACTTC. This gives the protein CASSPERYGSYEQYF.

The chain uses TRBV7-9 and TRBJ1-4; no reliable D call. CDR1 is SEHNR and CDR2 is FQNEAQ in the germline V gene (reference sequence). The CDR3 sequence is 13 residues long. Trimming took 8 bases from V and 4 from J, leaving 11 bases between them. CDR3 protein: CASSGRLNEKLFF. In DNA form, the CDR3 reads TGTGCCAGCTCTGGACGGCTTAATGAAAAACTGTTTTTT.

The chain is built from TRBV28 and TRBJ2-3; D may match TRBD1 or TRBD2 (5 bases each). CDR1 and CDR2 (germline): MDHEN, SYDVKM. The CDR3 has 15 residues. Trimming took off 3 bases at V and 2 bases at J, with 12 bases between the two ends. CDR3 loop: CASSFPGLDTDTQYF. The DNA of the CDR3 is TGTGCCAGCAGTTTCCCGGGGCTGGACACAGATACGCAGTATTTT.

This chain uses TRBV5-6 with TRBJ2-7; TRBD1 aligns across 7 bases. The CDR3 sequence is 15 residues long. The V gene end was trimmed by 4 bases and the J gene end by 2 bases; junction bases not matched to a gene: 9. CDR1 and CDR2 from the germline V gene are SGHDT and YYEEEE. In nucleotides, the CDR3 is TGTGCCAGCAGCCCGGACAGGAGTTCTCCCTACGAGCAGTACTTC. Translating it yields CASSPDRSSPYEQYF.